This T cell receptor beta chain derives from a study of tumor-infiltrating lymphocytes in primary liver carcinoma. Study-level results: Tumor region pairs outstripped tumor-adjacent and tumor-blood pairs in overlap.

About this clonotype itself: Its cognate antigen is unknown. A much larger clone is a single base away; this may be a read error.

Unsorted bulk tissue (about 20-30 mg) underwent RNA and DNA co-extraction. Making TCR beta cDNA involved around 500 ng total RNA and a constant-region primer. Library construction for TCR beta comprised three nested multiplex PCR rounds performed with slightly modified ARM-PCR. Each of the first two PCR rounds ran roughly 9 cycles with TRBV1-TRBV30 forward and C-beta reverse primers. TCRdb recomputed calls from the multiplex PCR reads with MiXCR, one row per CDR3 protein. The repertoire holds roughly 120,000 distinct CDR3 sequences, with roughly three fifths as singletons. Deletions cut 6 bases from V and 9 bases from J, with 18 bases between. The CDR3 runs to 12 residues. Germline lookup yields CDR1 SQVTM and CDR2 ANQGSEA.

This receptor was taken from a woman in her sixties or seventies with primary liver carcinoma and hepatitis B virus infection. The chain uses TRBV29-1 and TRBJ2-7; no firm D call. The sample taken for sequencing was liver tumor tissue from sampling region 1. The sample's subset: tumor region T1, superior pole. CDR3 amino acids: CSVVSRSLAQYF. As DNA, the CDR3 is TGCAGCGTCGTTAGCAGGAGTTTGGCGCAGTACTTC.